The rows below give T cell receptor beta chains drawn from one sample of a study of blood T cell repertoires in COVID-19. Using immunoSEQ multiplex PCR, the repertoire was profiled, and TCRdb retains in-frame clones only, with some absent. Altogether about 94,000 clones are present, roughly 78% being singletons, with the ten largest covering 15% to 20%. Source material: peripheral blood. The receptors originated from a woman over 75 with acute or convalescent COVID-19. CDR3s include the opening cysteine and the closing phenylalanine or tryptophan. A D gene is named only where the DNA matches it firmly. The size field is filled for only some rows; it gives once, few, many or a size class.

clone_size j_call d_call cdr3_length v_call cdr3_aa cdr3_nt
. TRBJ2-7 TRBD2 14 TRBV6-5 CASTRTSGSYEQYF TGTGCCAGCACCCGGACTAGCGGGAGCTACGAGCAGTACTTC
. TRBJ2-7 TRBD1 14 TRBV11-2 CASSSDRGSYEQYF TGTGCCAGCAGCTCGGACAGGGGATCCTACGAGCAGTACTTC
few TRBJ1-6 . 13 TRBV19 CASSIGGFSPLHF TGTGCCAGTAGTATAGGAGGGTTTTCACCCCTCCACTTT
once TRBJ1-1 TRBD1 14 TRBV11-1 CASSLAGGDTEAFF TGTGCCAGCAGCTTGGCAGGGGGAGACACTGAAGCTTTCTTT
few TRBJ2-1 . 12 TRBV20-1 CSASGYQREQFF TGCAGTGCTAGTGGGTATCAGCGTGAGCAGTTCTTC
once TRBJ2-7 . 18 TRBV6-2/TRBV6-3 CASSNRDMKILGAYEQYF TGTGCCAGCAGTAACCGGGACATGAAAATTCTTGGGGCGTACGAGCAGTACTTC
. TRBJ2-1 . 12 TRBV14 CASSLYNNEQFF TGTGCCAGCAGTCTGTATAACAATGAGCAGTTCTTC
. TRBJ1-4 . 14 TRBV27 CASSTQGTNEKLFF TGTGCCAGCAGTACCCAGGGAACTAATGAAAAACTGTTTTTT
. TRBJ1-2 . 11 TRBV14 CASSHGGGYTF TGTGCCAGCAGCCATGGAGGGGGCTACACCTTC
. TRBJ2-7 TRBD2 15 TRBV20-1 CSASFASGGAYEQYF TGCAGTGCTAGTTTTGCTAGCGGGGGAGCCTACGAGCAGTACTTC
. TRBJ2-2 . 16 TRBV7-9 CASSSPRGANTGELFF TGTGCCAGCAGCTCCCCGCGAGGAGCTAACACCGGGGAGCTGTTTTTT
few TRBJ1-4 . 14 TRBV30 CAWTKDRFNEKLFF TGTGCCTGGACCAAAGACAGGTTTAATGAAAAACTGTTTTTT
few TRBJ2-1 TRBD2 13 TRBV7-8 CASLTSGVGEQFF TGTGCCAGCCTGACTAGCGGGGTGGGTGAGCAGTTCTTC
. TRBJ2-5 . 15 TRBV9 CASSGIKGYKETQYF TGTGCCAGCAGCGGAATCAAGGGGTACAAAGAGACCCAGTACTTC
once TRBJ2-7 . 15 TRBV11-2 CASSSPRASSYEQYF TGTGCCAGCAGCTCCCCCAGGGCGTCCTCCTACGAGCAGTACTTC
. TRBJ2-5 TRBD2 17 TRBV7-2 CASSLGGLAGGKETQYF TGTGCCAGCAGCTTGGGAGGACTAGCGGGGGGGAAAGAGACCCAGTACTTC
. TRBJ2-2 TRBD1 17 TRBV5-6 CASSRLVPDRGIGELFF TGTGCCAGCAGCCGACTAGTTCCGGACAGGGGAATCGGGGAGCTGTTTTTT
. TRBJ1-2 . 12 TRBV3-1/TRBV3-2 CASSYINYGYTF TGTGCCAGCAGCTACATTAACTATGGCTACACCTTC
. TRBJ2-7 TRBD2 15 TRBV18 CASSPLAGGPGEQYF TGTGCCAGCTCACCTCTAGCGGGAGGGCCGGGAGAGCAGTACTTC
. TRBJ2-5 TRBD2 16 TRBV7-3 CASSRTSGGQQETQYF TGTGCCAGCAGCCGGACTAGCGGGGGGCAACAGGAGACCCAGTACTTC